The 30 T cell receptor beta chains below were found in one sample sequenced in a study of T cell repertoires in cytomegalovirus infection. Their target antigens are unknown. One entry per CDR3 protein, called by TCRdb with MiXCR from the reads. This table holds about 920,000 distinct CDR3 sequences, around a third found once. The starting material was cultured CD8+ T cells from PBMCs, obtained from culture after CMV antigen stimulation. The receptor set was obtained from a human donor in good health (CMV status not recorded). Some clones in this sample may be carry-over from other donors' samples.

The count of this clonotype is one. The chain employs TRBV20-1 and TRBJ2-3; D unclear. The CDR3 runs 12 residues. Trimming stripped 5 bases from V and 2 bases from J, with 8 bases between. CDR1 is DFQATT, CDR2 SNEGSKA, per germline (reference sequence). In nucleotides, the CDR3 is TGCAGTGCTCTCGGCCCCACAGATACGCAGTATTTT. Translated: CSALGPTDTQYF.

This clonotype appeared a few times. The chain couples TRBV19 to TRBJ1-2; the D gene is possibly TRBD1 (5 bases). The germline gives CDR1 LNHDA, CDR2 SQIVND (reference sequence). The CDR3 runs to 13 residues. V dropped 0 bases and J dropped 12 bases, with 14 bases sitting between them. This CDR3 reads CASSIDLGPVDTF. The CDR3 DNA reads TGTGCCAGTAGTATAGATCTGGGACCCGTCGACACCTTC.

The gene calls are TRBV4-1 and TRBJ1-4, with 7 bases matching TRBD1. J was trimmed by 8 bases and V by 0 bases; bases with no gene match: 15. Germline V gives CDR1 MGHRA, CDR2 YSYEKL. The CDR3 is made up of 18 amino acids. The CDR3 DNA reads TGCGCCAGCAGCCAAGATCGACAGGGAAGGATTGAGTACGAAAAACTGTTTTTT. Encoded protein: CASSQDRQGRIEYEKLFF.

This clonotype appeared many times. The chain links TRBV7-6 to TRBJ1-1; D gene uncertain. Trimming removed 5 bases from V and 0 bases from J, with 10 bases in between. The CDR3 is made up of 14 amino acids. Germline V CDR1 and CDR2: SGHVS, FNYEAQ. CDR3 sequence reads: CASSGGSLNTEAFF. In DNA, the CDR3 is TGTGCCAGCAGCGGCGGAAGCTTGAACACTGAAGCTTTCTTT. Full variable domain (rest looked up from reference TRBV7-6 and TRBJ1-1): GAGVSQSPRYKVTKRGQDVALRCDPISGHVSLYWYRQALGQGPEFLTYFNYEAQQDKSGLPNDRFSAERPEGSISTLTIQRTEQRDSAMYRCASSGGSLNTEAFFGQGTRLTVV.

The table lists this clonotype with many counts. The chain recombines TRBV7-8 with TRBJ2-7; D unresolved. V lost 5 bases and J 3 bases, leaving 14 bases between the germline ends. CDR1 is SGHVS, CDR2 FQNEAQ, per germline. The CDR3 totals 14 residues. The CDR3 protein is CASSPDMDYYEQYF. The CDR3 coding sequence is TGTGCCAGCAGCCCAGACATGGATTACTACGAGCAGTACTTC.

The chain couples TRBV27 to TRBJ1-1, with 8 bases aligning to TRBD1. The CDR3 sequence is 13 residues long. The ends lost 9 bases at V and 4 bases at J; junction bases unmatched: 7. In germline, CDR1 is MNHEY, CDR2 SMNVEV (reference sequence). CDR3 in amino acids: CARQGAFATEAFF. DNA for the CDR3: TGTGCCAGGCAGGGGGCGTTCGCCACTGAAGCTTTCTTT.

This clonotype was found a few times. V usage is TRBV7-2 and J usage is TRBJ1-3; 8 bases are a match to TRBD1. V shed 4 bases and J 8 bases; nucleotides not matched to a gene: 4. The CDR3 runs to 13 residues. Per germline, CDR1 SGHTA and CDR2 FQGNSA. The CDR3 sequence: CASSWDRRYTIYF. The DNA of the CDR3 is TGTGCCAGCAGCTGGGACAGGCGGTACACCATATATTTT.

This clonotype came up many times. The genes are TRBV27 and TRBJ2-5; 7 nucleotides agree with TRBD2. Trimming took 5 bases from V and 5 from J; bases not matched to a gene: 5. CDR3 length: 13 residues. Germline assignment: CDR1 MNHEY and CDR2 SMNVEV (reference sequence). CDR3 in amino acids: CASSLNGGETQYF. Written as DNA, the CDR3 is TGTGCCAGCAGTCTGAACGGGGGGGAGACCCAGTACTTC.

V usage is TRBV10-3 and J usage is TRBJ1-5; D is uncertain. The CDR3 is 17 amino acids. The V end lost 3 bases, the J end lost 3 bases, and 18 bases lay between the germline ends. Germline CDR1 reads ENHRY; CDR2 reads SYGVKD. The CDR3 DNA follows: TGTGCCATCAGTGATCCATCGGGAAACCAACCCAATCAGCCCCAGCATTTT. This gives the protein CAISDPSGNQPNQPQHF.

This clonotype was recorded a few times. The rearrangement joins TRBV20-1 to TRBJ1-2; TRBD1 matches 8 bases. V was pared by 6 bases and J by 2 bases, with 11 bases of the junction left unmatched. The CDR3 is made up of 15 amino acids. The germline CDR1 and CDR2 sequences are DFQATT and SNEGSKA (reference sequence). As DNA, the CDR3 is TGCAGTGCGCCGAGGAGGACAGGGAGAAACTATGGCTACACCTTC. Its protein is CSAPRRTGRNYGYTF.

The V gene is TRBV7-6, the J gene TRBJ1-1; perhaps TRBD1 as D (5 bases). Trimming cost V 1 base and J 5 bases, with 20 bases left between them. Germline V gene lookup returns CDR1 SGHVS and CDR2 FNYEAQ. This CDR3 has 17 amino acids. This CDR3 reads CASSLDSEMRGLTEAFF. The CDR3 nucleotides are TGTGCCAGCAGCTTAGACAGCGAAATGAGGGGTTTGACTGAAGCTTTCTTT.

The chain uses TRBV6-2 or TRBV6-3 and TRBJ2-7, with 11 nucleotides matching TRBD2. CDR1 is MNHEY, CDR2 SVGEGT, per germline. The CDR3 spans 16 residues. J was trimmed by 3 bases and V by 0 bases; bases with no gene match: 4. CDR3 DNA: TGTGCCAGCAGTTACTCGAAACTAGCGGGGGACTACGAGCAGTACGTC. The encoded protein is CASSYSKLAGDYEQYV.

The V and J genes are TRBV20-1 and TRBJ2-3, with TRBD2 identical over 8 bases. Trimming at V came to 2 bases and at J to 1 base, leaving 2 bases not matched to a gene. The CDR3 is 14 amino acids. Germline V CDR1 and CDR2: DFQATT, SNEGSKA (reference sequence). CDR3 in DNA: TGCAGTGCTAGACGGGGGGGTGGCACAGATACGCAGTATTTT. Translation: CSARRGGGTDTQYF.

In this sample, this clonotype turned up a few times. In DNA, the CDR3 is TGTGCCAGCAGTTACTCAGTGGCGGGAAGGGAGCTGTTTTTT. It encodes CASSYSVAGRELFF. The genes are TRBV6-5 and TRBJ2-2, with D possibly matching TRBD2 (6 bases). CDR1 is MNHEY, CDR2 SVGAGI, per germline. V was clipped by 0 bases and J by 9 bases, with 11 bases between them. There are 14 residues in the CDR3.

The chain's CDR3 is CASSLLGTYSYNEQFF. DNA of the CDR3: TGTGCCAGCAGCTTACTAGGGACATATTCCTACAATGAGCAGTTCTTC. The chain employs TRBV7-9 and TRBJ2-1; a weak D match, TRBD1 (6 bases). Trimming pared 2 bases from V and 1 base from J, leaving 12 bases between. The germline V gene has CDR1 SEHNR and CDR2 FQNEAQ (reference sequence). The CDR3 is 16 amino acids.

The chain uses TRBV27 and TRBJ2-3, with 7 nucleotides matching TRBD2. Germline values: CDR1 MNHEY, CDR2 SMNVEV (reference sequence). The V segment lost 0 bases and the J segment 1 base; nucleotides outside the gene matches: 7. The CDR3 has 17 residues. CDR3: CASSLSRTSTGTDTQYF. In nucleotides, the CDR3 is TGTGCCAGCAGTTTATCCAGGACTAGTACTGGCACAGATACGCAGTATTTT.

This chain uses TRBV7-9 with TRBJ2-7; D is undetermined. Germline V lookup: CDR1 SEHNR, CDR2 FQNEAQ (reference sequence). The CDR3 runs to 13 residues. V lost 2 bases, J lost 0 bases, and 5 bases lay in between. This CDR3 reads CASSLYNSYEQYV. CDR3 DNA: TGTGCCAGCAGCTTATACAACTCCTACGAGCAGTACGTC.

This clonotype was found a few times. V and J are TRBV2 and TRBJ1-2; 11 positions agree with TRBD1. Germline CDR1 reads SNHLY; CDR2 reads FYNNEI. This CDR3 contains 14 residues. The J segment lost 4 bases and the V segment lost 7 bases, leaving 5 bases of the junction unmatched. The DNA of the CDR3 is TGTGCCAGCAAGGGGGACAGGGGGGGCTATGGCTACACCTTC. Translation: CASKGDRGGYGYTF.

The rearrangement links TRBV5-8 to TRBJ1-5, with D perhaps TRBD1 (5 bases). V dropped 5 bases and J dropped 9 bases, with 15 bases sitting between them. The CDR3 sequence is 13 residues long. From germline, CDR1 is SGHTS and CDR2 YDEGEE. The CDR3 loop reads CASSGGPSRPQHF. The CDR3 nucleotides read TGTGCCAGCAGTGGGGGACCGTCTCGGCCCCAGCATTTT. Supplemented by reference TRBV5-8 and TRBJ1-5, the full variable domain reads EAGVTQSPTHLIKTRGQQATLRCSPISGHTSVYWYQQALGLGLQFLLWYDEGEERNRGNFPPRFSGRQFPNYSSELNVNALELEDSALYLCASSGGPSRPQHFGDGTRLSIL.

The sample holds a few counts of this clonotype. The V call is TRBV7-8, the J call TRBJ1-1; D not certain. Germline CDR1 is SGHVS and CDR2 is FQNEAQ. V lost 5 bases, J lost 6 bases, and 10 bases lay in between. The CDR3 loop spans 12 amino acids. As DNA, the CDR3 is TGTGCCAGCAGCAGCCCAGCCTCTGAAGCTTTCTTT. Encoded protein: CASSSPASEAFF.

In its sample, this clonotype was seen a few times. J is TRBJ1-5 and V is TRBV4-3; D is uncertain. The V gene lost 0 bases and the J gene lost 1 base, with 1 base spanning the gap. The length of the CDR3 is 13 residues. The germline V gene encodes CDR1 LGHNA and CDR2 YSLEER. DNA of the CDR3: TGCGCCAGCAGCCAAGAAAGCAATCAGCCCCAGCATTTT. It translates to CASSQESNQPQHF.

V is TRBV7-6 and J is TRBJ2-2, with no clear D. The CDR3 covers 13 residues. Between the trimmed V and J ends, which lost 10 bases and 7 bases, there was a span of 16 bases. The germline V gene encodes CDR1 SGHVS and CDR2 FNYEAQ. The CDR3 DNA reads TGTGCCAACAGTTCTCCGCCCGTCGGGGAGCTGTTTTTT. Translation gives CANSSPPVGELFF. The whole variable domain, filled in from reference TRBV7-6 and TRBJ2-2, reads GAGVSQSPRYKVTKRGQDVALRCDPISGHVSLYWYRQALGQGPEFLTYFNYEAQQDKSGLPNDRFSAERPEGSISTLTIQRTEQRDSAMYRCANSSPPVGELFFGEGSRLTVL.

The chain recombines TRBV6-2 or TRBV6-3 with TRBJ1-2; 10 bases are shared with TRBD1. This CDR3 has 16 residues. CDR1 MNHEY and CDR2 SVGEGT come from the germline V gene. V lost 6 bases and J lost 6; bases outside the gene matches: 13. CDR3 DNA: TGTGCCAGCAGACACCGGGACAGGGGAACTATTGATGGCTACACCTTC. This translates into CASRHRDRGTIDGYTF.

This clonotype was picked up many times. CDR3 sequence reads: CASSFVSGRETQYF. CDR3 sequence (DNA): TGTGCCAGCAGTTTTGTGAGCGGGAGAGAGACCCAGTACTTC. The chain couples TRBV12-3 or TRBV12-4 to TRBJ2-5; TRBD2 agrees at 8 bases. With 3 bases clipped from V and 4 bases from J, the junction kept 4 bases outside the gene matches. The CDR3 loop spans 14 amino acids.

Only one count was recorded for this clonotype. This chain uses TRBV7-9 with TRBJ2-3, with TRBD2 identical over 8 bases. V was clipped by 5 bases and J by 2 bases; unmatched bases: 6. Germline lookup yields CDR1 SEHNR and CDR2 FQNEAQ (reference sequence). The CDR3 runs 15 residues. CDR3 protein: CASSPAGGYTDTQYF. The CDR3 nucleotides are TGTGCCAGCAGCCCTGCGGGAGGATACACAGATACGCAGTATTTT. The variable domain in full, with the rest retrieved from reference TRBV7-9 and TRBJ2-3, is DTGVSQNPRHKITKRGQNVTFRCDPISEHNRLYWYRQTLGQGPEFLTYFQNEAQLEKSRLLSDRFSAERPKGSFSTLEIQRTEQGDSAMYLCASSPAGGYTDTQYFGPGTRLTVL.

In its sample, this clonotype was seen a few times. The CDR3 DNA reads as TGTGCCAGCAGTTACGGATACAGGGGGCGCGGGCAGTACGTC. Translated: CASSYGYRGRGQYV. The chain is built from TRBV6-2 or TRBV6-3 and TRBJ2-7; TRBD1 aligns across 9 bases. The germline CDR1 and CDR2 sequences are MNHEY and SVGEGT. This CDR3 is built from 14 residues. The trim removed 2 bases at V and 9 bases at J, leaving 8 bases unmatched.

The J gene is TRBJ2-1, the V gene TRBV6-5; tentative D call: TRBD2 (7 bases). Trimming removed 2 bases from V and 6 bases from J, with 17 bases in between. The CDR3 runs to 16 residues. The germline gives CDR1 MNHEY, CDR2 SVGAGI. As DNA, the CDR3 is TGTGCCAGCAGTTACGGGGGGGGGGCCGGTTTCAATGAGCAGTTCTTC. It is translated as CASSYGGGAGFNEQFF.

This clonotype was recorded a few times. CDR3 bases: TGTGCCAGCAAGGGCCAGGTTAATTCACCCCTCCACTTT. Encoded protein: CASKGQVNSPLHF. The V gene is TRBV7-9, the J gene TRBJ1-6; D ambiguous. The V and J ends lost 7 bases and 6 bases respectively, with 10 bases between them. The CDR3 is 13 amino acids. Per the germline V gene, CDR1 is SEHNR and CDR2 is FQNEAQ (reference sequence).

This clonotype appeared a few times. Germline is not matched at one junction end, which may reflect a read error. DNA for the CDR3: TGTGCCAGCAGCTTAGGAAGGGAGGAAGGGTCTTTAGACTTC. It yields the protein CASSLGREEGSLDF. V and J are TRBV7-9 and TRBJ2-1; D is perhaps TRBD2 (6 bases). The CDR3 covers 14 residues. Germline V gene data show CDR1 as SEHNR and CDR2 as FQNEAQ (reference sequence).

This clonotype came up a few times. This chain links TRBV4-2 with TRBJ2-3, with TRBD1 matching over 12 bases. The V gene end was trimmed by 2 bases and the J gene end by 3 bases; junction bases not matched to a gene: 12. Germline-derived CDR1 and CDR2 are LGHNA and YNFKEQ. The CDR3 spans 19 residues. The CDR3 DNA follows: TGTGCCAGCAGCCAAAAGATAACCGGGACAGGGGGCAGTACAGATACGCAGTATTTT. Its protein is CASSQKITGTGGSTDTQYF.